This T cell receptor (beta chain) came from a study of cytomegalovirus exposure and HLA in healthy donors. About the research overall: The Caucasian-associated ancestry cluster held more than 80% of under 450 genotyped donors.

Study-wide findings and caveats: 164 TCR beta chains were listed as cytomegalovirus-associated. A missense variant in DCLRE1C was later tied to TCR beta V- and J-gene trimming.

Donors showed nominal health when sampled, although they likely had unrecorded immune exposures. Concerning this clone: Its antigen is currently unknown. This CDR3 is also generated by other DNA sequences in the sample.

V gave up 5 bases and J gave up 8 bases; unmatched junction bases: 2. The CDR3 length is 13 residues. Germline CDR1 reads GTSNPN; CDR2 reads SVGIG (reference sequence). Amplification used 60 Vbeta primers and 13 Jbeta primers. Sequencing was performed with immunoSEQ multiplex PCR; in TCRdb, only in-frame clones are kept and a portion is missing. This table holds about 90,000 clones, about two thirds found once. The chain combines TRBV30 with TRBJ2-1, with TRBD2 matching 14 bases. Sequencing was carried out using PBMCs. This clonotype was obtained from a woman in her forties or fifties in good health and CMV-seropositive. The CDR3 sequence is CAWSGLAGDEQFF. In DNA form, the CDR3 reads TGTGCCTGGTCGGGACTAGCGGGGGATGAGCAGTTCTTC. Based on the CDR3 plus reference TRBV30 and TRBJ2-1, the full variable domain is SQTIHQWPATLVQPVGSPLSLECTVEGTSNPNLYWYRQAAGRGLQLLFYSVGIGQISSEVPQNLSASRPQDRQFILSSKKLLLSDSGFYLCAWSGLAGDEQFFGPGTRLTVL.